This T cell receptor (beta chain) was recorded in a study of blood T cell repertoires in COVID-19. Study as a whole: T cells, B-cell-depleted T cells, or PBMCs provided the cDNA or gDNA that served as material.

CDR3 length: 14 residues. With 6 bases removed from V and 7 bases from J, the gap between germline ends came to 15 bases. Germline V gene lookup returns CDR1 MNHEY and CDR2 SVGAGI. Original analysis: Amplified reference gene primers provided the basis for estimating nucleated cell counts. The assay was immunoSEQ multiplex PCR, and TCRdb's table has in-frame clones only and misses some. V, J and clone size are those of that table, while D and trimming were read from the DNA. Of about 190,000 clones in the sample, about 88% were seen once. Material: peripheral blood. This sequence originates from a human donor in a cohort sampled during active COVID-19. The chain couples TRBV6-5 to TRBJ2-2; weak D call: TRBD1 (6 bases). DNA for the CDR3: TGTGCCAGCAGGAAACGGGACACCCTCGGGGAGCTGTTTTTT. Its protein product is CASRKRDTLGELFF.